This entry lists 15 T cell receptor beta chains sequenced from one sample in a study of cytomegalovirus exposure and HLA in healthy donors. PCR primers comprised 60 Vbeta and 13 Jbeta primers. Measured with immunoSEQ multiplex PCR; TCRdb has only the in-frame clones, and not every one. Found here are about 59,000 clones, 70% to 75% of them singletons; the top ten hold 6.8%. Sequencing was performed on PBMCs. Receptors were obtained from a man under 40 in good health and CMV-seropositive.

This clone was picked up a small number of times. This chain joins TRBV6-5 and TRBJ1-1; TRBD1 might be the D (5 bases). The germline V gene encodes CDR1 MNHEY and CDR2 SVGAGI. Trimming left V 7 bases short and J 4 bases short, with 19 bases between. The CDR3 loop spans 15 amino acids. This chain's CDR3 is CASTITARGSTEAFF. In DNA, the CDR3 is TGTGCCAGCACTATTACGGCCCGGGGGAGCACTGAAGCTTTCTTT.

The V call is TRBV10-3, the J call TRBJ2-5; TRBD2 aligns across 8 bases. CDR1 is ENHRY and CDR2 is SYGVKD in the germline V gene. The CDR3 runs 15 residues. V was pared by 6 bases and J by 2 bases, with 8 bases of the junction left unmatched. CDR3 residues: CAISKLAGVQETQYF. The CDR3 region has the DNA TGTGCCATCAGCAAGCTAGCGGGCGTACAAGAGACCCAGTACTTC.

This clone was recorded a few times. The J gene is TRBJ1-4, the V gene TRBV19, with 9 positions matching TRBD1. Germline CDR1 is LNHDA and CDR2 is SQIVND (reference sequence). CDR3 length: 16 amino acids. With 8 bases clipped from V and 0 bases from J, the junction kept 7 bases outside the gene matches. CDR3 nucleotide sequence: TGTGCCAGTGCGGACAGGGGACGAGCAACTAATGAAAAACTGTTTTTT. Translating gives CASADRGRATNEKLFF.

The genes are TRBV19 and TRBJ1-6, with 9 bases identical to TRBD1. The CDR3 loop spans 13 amino acids. After removal of 2 bases from V and 14 bases from J, the junction contained 4 bases not matched to a gene. Germline values: CDR1 LNHDA, CDR2 SQIVND (reference sequence). CDR3 DNA: TGTGCCAGTAGTATACGGGACAGGGCGGCCCTCCACTTT. It translates to CASSIRDRAALHF. The full variable domain, its missing parts supplied by reference TRBV19 and TRBJ1-6, is DGGITQSPKYLFRKEGQNVTLSCEQNLNHDAMYWYRQDPGQGLRLIYYSQIVNDFQKGDIAEGYSVSREKKESFPLTVTSAQKNPTAFYLCASSIRDRAALHFGNGTRLTVT.

CDR3 sequence: CAVSDPGTQYF. The CDR3 nucleotides read TGTGCCGTGAGTGACCCAGGTACGCAGTATTTT. This chain connects TRBV10-3 to TRBJ2-3; D call uncertain. CDR3 size: 11 residues. CDR1 ENHRY and CDR2 SYGVKD come from the germline V gene. V lost 11 bases to trimming and J lost 8 bases, with 14 bases between them.

In DNA form, the CDR3 reads TGTGCCAGCAGTGAAGCCCAAGGGGGAAGGTTCTACGAGCAGTACTTC. Amino acid sequence: CASSEAQGGRFYEQYF. The chain has TRBV2 and TRBJ2-7, with a tentative D call TRBD1 (6 bases). V was shortened by 0 bases and J by 3 bases, with 15 bases between the two germline ends. This CDR3 contains 16 residues. CDR1 and CDR2 from the germline V gene are SNHLY and FYNNEI. The complete variable domain, with remaining parts taken from reference TRBV2 and TRBJ2-7, reads EPEVTQTPSHQVTQMGQEVILRCVPISNHLYFYWYRQILGQKVEFLVSFYNNEISEKSEIFDDQFSVERPDGSNFTLKIRSTKLEDSAMYFCASSEAQGGRFYEQYFGPGTRLTVT.

The V call is TRBV7-2, the J call TRBJ2-5; unclear D gene. Trimming took 5 bases from V and 5 from J, leaving 12 bases between them. Germline V gives CDR1 SGHTA, CDR2 FQGNSA. The CDR3 runs 13 residues. CDR3 DNA: TGTGCCAGCAGCGAGTCCGCCGGGGAGACCCAGTACTTC. Protein: CASSESAGETQYF.

The genes are TRBV28 and TRBJ2-5, with 7 bases aligning to TRBD1. V trimming: 11 bases; J trimming: 4 bases; junction bases outside the gene matches: 13. From germline, CDR1 is MDHEN and CDR2 SYDVKM. This CDR3 region has 14 residues. The CDR3 sequence is CAGMSTGVGETQYF. The CDR3 region has the DNA TGTGCCGGGATGTCCACAGGGGTTGGAGAGACCCAGTACTTC.

The CDR3 region is CASSPGTVNTYEQYF. In DNA, the CDR3 is TGCGCCAGCAGCCCCGGGACAGTGAACACCTACGAGCAGTACTTC. V is TRBV4-3 and J is TRBJ2-7; 7 bases line up with TRBD1. Per germline, CDR1 LGHNA and CDR2 YSLEER. V dropped 4 bases and J dropped 2; count of bases not matched to a gene: 8. The CDR3 length is 15 residues.

V is TRBV2 and J is TRBJ1-3; D is uncertain. The V end was cut by 4 bases, the J end by 0 bases, with 7 bases between. This CDR3 has 14 residues. Germline V gene data show CDR1 as SNHLY and CDR2 as FYNNEI. DNA for the CDR3: TGTGCCAGCAGTGGCAGTATCTCTGGAAACACCATATATTTT. It is translated as CASSGSISGNTIYF.

This clone was seen only a few times. The J gene is TRBJ2-3, the V gene TRBV7-3; D ambiguous. The CDR3 has 15 amino acids. CDR1 is SGHTA, CDR2 FQGTGA, per germline. V shed 2 bases and J shed 2 bases, with 11 bases lying between them. CDR3 in DNA: TGTGCCAGCAGCTTAGTCCGAGTATTCACAGATACGCAGTATTTT. It specifies CASSLVRVFTDTQYF. The variable domain in full, with the rest retrieved from reference TRBV7-3 and TRBJ2-3, is GAGVSQTPSNKVTEKGKYVELRCDPISGHTALYWYRQSLGQGPEFLIYFQGTGAADDSGLPNDRFFAVRPEGSVSTLKIQRTERGDSAVYLCASSLVRVFTDTQYFGPGTRLTVL.

This clone was observed a handful of times. The same CDR3 is also encoded by other DNA sequences in this sample. The chain uses TRBV28 and TRBJ1-5; TRBD1 is a possible D gene (6 bases). Trimming shortened V by 5 bases and J by 4 bases, and 9 bases separated the two germline ends. CDR3 length equals 13 residues. CDR1 is MDHEN and CDR2 is SYDVKM in the germline V gene. The CDR3 nucleotides are TGTGCCAGCAGTCCACAGGGAAATCAGCCCCAGCATTTT. This codes for CASSPQGNQPQHF.

The chain uses TRBV28 and TRBJ2-7; 7 bases map to TRBD2. This CDR3 spans 15 amino acids. Germline V CDR1 and CDR2: MDHEN, SYDVKM. The J segment lost 2 bases and the V segment lost 1 base, leaving 5 bases of the junction unmatched. CDR3 sequence: CASSLSPAGTYEQYF. CDR3 coding DNA: TGTGCCAGCAGTTTATCCCCAGCGGGGACCTACGAGCAGTACTTC.

The rearrangement uses TRBV21-1 and TRBJ2-3; TRBD2 is the table's D call, not checked against the DNA. TRBV21-1 is an annotated pseudogene. The CDR3 length is 13 residues. CDR3 DNA: TGTGCCTCGGGGATTAAACTCCTAGATACGCAGTATTTT. Its protein product is CASGIKLLDTQYF.

V gene TRBV5-1 combines with J gene TRBJ2-1, with 7 bases lining up with TRBD1. Germline loops: CDR1 SGHRS, CDR2 YFSETQ. V lost 5 bases to trimming and J lost 5 bases; unmatched junction nucleotides: 7. CDR3 length: 14 residues. The DNA for the CDR3 is TGCGCCAGCAGGGGAGACAGGGTAGACAATGAGCAGTTCTTC. It codes for CASRGDRVDNEQFF.